The following is a TCR beta chain sequence with its context. This clone has only a few counts. No cognate antigen has been identified for it. Base qualities are not provided; no much larger clone lies one nucleotide away. This specimen comes from a study of CD8+ T cells in alopecia areata listed by TCRdb under 2018. Regarding the research as a whole: The study used high-throughput TCRbeta sequencing to examine T cell clonal expansion in alopecia areata, in both the C3H/HeJ mouse model and human patients. In humans, TCRbeta sequencing was performed on scalp tissue and on sorted CD4+ and CD8+ peripheral blood T cells from healthy controls and from patients with patchy or totalis/universalis alopecia areata. RNA was obtained with the PAXgene miRNA kit for fixed scalp, the miRNeasy kit for PBMCs, and the RNeasy kit for mouse skin. immunoSEQ multiplex PCR using 35 Vbeta forward primers and 13 Jbeta reverse primers was used to amplify TCRbeta CDR3 regions. Scalp clonality was compared among normal scalp (n=4), patchy alopecia areata scalp (n=8), and alopecia totalis/universalis scalp (n=8). The investigation overall reported the following: Shared TCR sequences between patients were less evident than in mice, which may be partly attributable to HLA diversity in the patient population. Compared with normal scalp, lesional scalp had higher clonality and more expanded CD8+ clones, particularly in alopecia totalis/universalis, a pattern that suggests antigenic drive. Unlike mouse skin, where gammadelta T cells dominate, normal human skin contains resident alphabeta T cells that get sequenced too, which complicates analysis of the scalp TCR repertoire.

Library method: the immunoSEQ multiplex PCR assay. For TCR sequencing, RNA was extracted from every sample and reverse transcribed into cDNA to serve as template. SuperScript III was used for first-strand cDNA synthesis, primed with a 2:1 mix of oligo-dT and random hexamers. A synthetic immune receptor repertoire was used to gauge amplification bias, and whatever bias remained was removed computationally. Per the source publication's procedure: Raw reads were preprocessed to remove errors, and CDR3 was defined by IMGT conventions from the conserved cysteine to phenylalanine. Clonality was computed as 1 minus the Shannon entropy, with the entropy normalized by log2 of the number of productive unique TCRs. CD4 or CD8 identity of scalp clones was inferred by cross-referencing scalp TCRbeta sequences with sorted blood CD4 and CD8 repertoires. Sourced from immuneACCESS, this table was stored by TCRdb with only in-frame sequences that have V and J called. A share of the clones is absent; for the studies checked, an unresolved V gene accounts for under half, and the remainder has no known explanation. V and J calls and clone size follow that table, whereas D and trimming were derived from the DNA. A total of 95,000 to 110,000 clones appear in this sample, roughly 50% of them only once. The biggest ten clones account for 8.8% of the sample.

CDR1 and CDR2 (ENHRY, SYGVKD) derive from the germline V gene. There are 11 amino acids in the CDR3, from cysteine to phenylalanine inclusive. Only the CDR3 part of the read is kept: 33 bases, read in frame from the first base. Relative to germline, V is 6 bases shorter and J is 11 bases shorter, with 13 bases between their ends. After PBMCs were isolated by density centrifugation and stained for CD3, CD4 and CD8, a FACSAria was used to sort CD4+ and CD8+ T cells. Unaffected controls provided scalp biopsies and blood samples. The sequenced sample was CD4+ T cells sorted from blood. The sequence was collected from a human donor in good health. The rearrangement joined TRBV10-3 to TRBJ1-1; TRBD1 might be the D gene, on 5 matching bases. The DNA sequence is TGTGCCATCAGCTATTGGAGGGGCGCTTTCTTT. It translates as CAISYWRGAFF.